This is a list of T cell receptor beta chains from one sample in a study of blood T cell repertoires in COVID-19. Produced via immunoSEQ multiplex PCR; TCRdb's table is partial and in-frame only. The repertoire holds roughly 74,000 clones, with almost 90% as singletons. The sequenced sample consisted of peripheral blood. Source of these receptors: a woman at least 80 years old with active or convalescent COVID-19. Each CDR3 is given with its conserved first and last residue. D genes are given only for firm matches. Rows may omit the clone size; those that give it use once, few, many or a size class.

j_call clone_size v_call d_call cdr3_aa cdr3_nt
TRBJ2-1 - TRBV29-1 TRBD2 CSALAGSSYNEQFF TGCAGCGCCCTAGCGGGGAGCTCCTACAATGAGCAGTTCTTC
TRBJ1-5 - TRBV6-2/TRBV6-3 TRBD1 CASSYADRGRGKGNQPQHF TGTGCCAGCAGTTATGCGGACAGGGGGCGCGGTAAAGGCAATCAGCCCCAGCATTTT
TRBJ1-1 few TRBV5-1 TRBD1 CASRPDREGMNTEAFF TGCGCCAGCAGGCCTGACAGGGAAGGGATGAACACTGAAGCTTTCTTT
TRBJ1-5 few TRBV6-5 TRBD1 CASRTDRGENQPQHF TGTGCCAGCAGGACCGACAGGGGCGAGAATCAGCCCCAGCATTTT
TRBJ1-1 once TRBV29-1 - CSVEKPGFMNTEAFF TGCAGCGTTGAAAAGCCAGGGTTCATGAACACTGAAGCTTTCTTT
TRBJ2-2 few TRBV10-3 - CAISLQQGNTGELFF TGTGCCATCAGCCTCCAACAGGGTAACACCGGGGAGCTGTTTTTT
TRBJ1-4 - TRBV7-9 TRBD1 CASEPQGNEKLFF TGTGCCAGCGAACCACAGGGGAATGAAAAACTGTTTTTT
TRBJ1-2 - TRBV7-2 - CASSLVAGDGYTF TGTGCCAGCAGCTTAGTTGCAGGGGATGGCTACACCTTC
TRBJ2-7 - TRBV9 TRBD1 CASSPRTGHYEQYF TGTGCCAGCAGCCCCCGGACAGGGCACTACGAGCAGTACTTC
TRBJ2-7 few TRBV4-2 TRBD2 CASSHQLADYEQYF TGTGCCAGCAGCCACCAACTAGCGGACTACGAGCAGTACTTC
TRBJ1-5 - TRBV19 - CASSIAQGRGPQHF TGTGCCAGTAGTATAGCCCAGGGGAGGGGGCCCCAGCATTTT
TRBJ2-7 - TRBV9 - CASSVRTRGYEQYF TGTGCCAGCAGCGTGAGGACAAGGGGATACGAGCAGTACTTC
TRBJ2-7 - TRBV11-2 - CASSVFYEQYF TGTGCCAGCAGCGTCTTTTACGAGCAGTACTTC
TRBJ1-6 - TRBV5-6 - CASSLWQGLYNSPLHF TGTGCCAGCAGCTTATGGCAGGGGCTGTATAATTCACCCCTCCACTTT
TRBJ2-2 - TRBV11-3 TRBD1 CASSLDGQVVTGELFF TGTGCCAGCAGCTTAGATGGACAGGTGGTCACCGGGGAGCTGTTTTTT
TRBJ2-3 once TRBV30 TRBD2 CAWRVSGGTDTQYF TGTGCCTGGAGGGTTAGCGGGGGCACAGATACGCAGTATTTT
TRBJ1-5 - TRBV5-1 TRBD1 CASSLSPTGTGGSQPQHF TGCGCCAGCAGCTTGAGCCCTACCGGGACAGGGGGGAGTCAGCCCCAGCATTTT
TRBJ2-1 - TRBV5-4 TRBD2 CASSAALAGIYEQFF TGTGCCAGCAGCGCTGCCCTAGCGGGTATATATGAGCAGTTCTTC
TRBJ2-7 - TRBV18 TRBD1 CASSSGQGDEQYF TGTGCCAGCTCGTCTGGACAGGGTGACGAGCAGTACTTC
TRBJ1-2 - TRBV28 TRBD1 CASNTPNRGSTGYTF TGTGCCAGCAACACTCCTAACAGGGGTAGTACGGGCTACACCTTC
TRBJ2-3 - TRBV7-2 TRBD1 CASSKDRLADTQYF TGTGCCAGCAGCAAGGACAGGCTTGCAGATACGCAGTATTTT
TRBJ2-7 - TRBV9 - CASSVDRADYEQYF TGTGCCAGCAGCGTAGATCGAGCGGACTACGAGCAGTACTTC
TRBJ1-5 few TRBV6-4 TRBD1 CASGLGTAHRPQHF TGTGCCAGCGGCCTCGGGACAGCCCACCGGCCCCAGCATTTT
TRBJ1-4 - TRBV6-4 TRBD1 CASSAGQGENEKLFF TGTGCCAGCAGCGCCGGACAGGGGGAAAATGAAAAACTGTTTTTT